A selection of T cell receptor beta chains follows, all from one sample in a study of identical twins. TCRdb itself ran the 5' RACE reads through MiXCR, one entry per CDR3 protein. Here the sample spans over 550,000 distinct CDR3 sequences, just over 7% being singletons. The same data also contributed to another study, on yellow fever vaccine responses in identical twins.

The sequencing input was PBMCs. These receptor sequences come from a woman aged 18-29 years in good health. CDR3s include the opening cysteine and the closing phenylalanine or tryptophan. The D gene is left open where the match is weak. Size tells how often a clone was seen (once, few, many) or the class of an expanded clone, and some rows leave it out.

v_call	j_call	d_call	clone_size	cdr3_nt	cdr3_aa
TRBV12-3/TRBV12-4	TRBJ1-2	NA	many	TGTGCCAGCACCCTGAGCGGGTATCGTGGCTACACCTTC	CASTLSGYRGYTF
TRBV2	TRBJ1-4	NA	many	TGTGCCAGCAGTCAGCAAAGTGGAGGGTCACAGGAAAAACTGTTTTTT	CASSQQSGGSQEKLFF
TRBV4-1	TRBJ2-1	NA	many	TGCGCCAGCAGCCAAGAGGTGACGCGGGAGCAGTTCTTC	CASSQEVTREQFF
TRBV12-3/TRBV12-4	TRBJ2-2	TRBD2	many	TGTGCCAGCAGAAGGGGAGGGGCAGGTTACAACGGGGAGCTGTTTTTT	CASRRGGAGYNGELFF
TRBV6-1	TRBJ2-3	NA	NA	TGTGCCAGCCAAGGTGACCTCGGGGGGCTCACAGATACGCAGTATTTT	CASQGDLGGLTDTQYF
TRBV6-1	TRBJ2-5	TRBD1	NA	TGTGCCAGCAGTGGCCGACAGGGGTTGGGACAAGAGACCCAGTACTTC	CASSGRQGLGQETQYF
TRBV3-1	TRBJ1-5	NA	few	TGTGCCAGCAGCCAAGGACGGAACAATCAGCCCCAGCATTTT	CASSQGRNNQPQHF
TRBV5-1	TRBJ2-3	NA	many	TGCGCCAGCAGCCAAAACCCAGCTGATACGCAGTATTTT	CASSQNPADTQYF
TRBV18	TRBJ2-1	TRBD2	NA	TGTGCCAGCTCACGTACCGGGACTAGCGGGGGGGCCTCAAATGAGCAGTTCTTC	CASSRTGTSGGASNEQFF
TRBV11-2	TRBJ2-5	TRBD2	NA	TGTGCCAGCAGACACAGCGGGGAAGGAGAGACCCAGTACTTC	CASRHSGEGETQYF
TRBV5-1	TRBJ1-1	NA	many	TGCGCCAGCAGCTCTACCGCCAGTCAGGCTGAAGCTTTCTTT	CASSSTASQAEAFF
TRBV3-1	TRBJ1-1	TRBD1	few	TGTGCCAGCAGCCCCCGGGACAGGGAGAACACTGAAGCTTTCTTT	CASSPRDRENTEAFF
TRBV11-2	TRBJ2-7	NA	NA	TGTGCCAGCAGCCATACCCCCTACGAGCAGTACTTC	CASSHTPYEQYF
TRBV7-3	TRBJ2-2	NA	NA	TGTGCCAGCAGCATCCGTGGGAACACCGGGGAGCTGTTTTTT	CASSIRGNTGELFF
TRBV28	TRBJ2-7	TRBD1	few	TGTGCCAGCAGTTTGGCAGGGGGCTTACGGGAGCAGTACTTC	CASSLAGGLREQYF
TRBV7-2	TRBJ2-1	TRBD2	NA	TGTGCCAGCAGCTTAGCTGTAGGACTAGCGCCCGACCACAATGAGCAGTTCTTC	CASSLAVGLAPDHNEQFF
TRBV28	TRBJ1-4	TRBD1	NA	TGTGCCAGCAGTCGTCCGGGACAGGGTTTGACGGAACTGTTTTTT	CASSRPGQGLTELFF
TRBV4-1	TRBJ1-2	TRBD1	many	TGCGCCAGCAGCCAAGAAAGGGGGCATGGCTACACCTTC	CASSQERGHGYTF
TRBV29-1	TRBJ1-2	NA	NA	TGCAGCGTTGGGACTGACTACTATGGCTACACCTTC	CSVGTDYYGYTF
TRBV5-1	TRBJ1-1	TRBD1	NA	TGCGCCAGCCAGTCGCAACCGACAGGGAGAGTTACTGAAGCTTTCTTT	CASQSQPTGRVTEAFF
TRBV29-1	TRBJ2-2	TRBD2	many	TGCAGCGTTAAGACTAGCTTGAACACCGGGGAGCTGTTTTTT	CSVKTSLNTGELFF
TRBV12-3/TRBV12-4	TRBJ2-7	NA	many	TGTGCCAGCTCCACAGGGCGGAACTACGAGCAGTACTTC	CASSTGRNYEQYF
TRBV2	TRBJ2-5	NA	few	TGTGCCAGCAATTACGACGGAACCGGCCAAGAGACCCAGTACTTC	CASNYDGTGQETQYF
TRBV5-1	TRBJ2-7	TRBD1	few	TGCGCCAGCAGCTTCCAGGGACAGGGAACCTACGAGCAGTACTTC	CASSFQGQGTYEQYF
TRBV27	TRBJ2-3	TRBD2	many	TGTGCCAGCAGTTTCGCTAGCGGGGTCGGAGATACGCAGTATTTT	CASSFASGVGDTQYF
TRBV6-6	TRBJ1-5	NA	few	TGTGCCAGCAATCAGGGTAATCAGCCCCAGCATTTT	CASNQGNQPQHF
TRBV5-1	TRBJ2-5	NA	few	TGCGCCAGCAGCTTGGTGCGGGGGCGAGAGACCCAGTACTTC	CASSLVRGRETQYF
TRBV19	TRBJ2-5	NA	few	TGTGCCAGTAGTCGCCCTGGGAGGGGGGTAGAGACCCAGTACTTC	CASSRPGRGVETQYF
TRBV29-1	TRBJ2-2	NA	many	TGCAGCGTTCATCAATTAGGGAACACCGGGGAGCTGTTTTTT	CSVHQLGNTGELFF
TRBV4-1	TRBJ2-1	TRBD2	few	TGCGCCAGCAGCCAAGCGGGACTAGCGGGGGGGAATGGTAGGGAAAATGAGCAGTTCTTC	CASSQAGLAGGNGRENEQFF
TRBV5-4	TRBJ2-5	TRBD2	few	TGTGCCAGCAGCTTGGAAGCGGGAGTCCAAGAGACCCAGTACTTC	CASSLEAGVQETQYF
TRBV24-1	TRBJ1-2	NA	few	TGTGCCACCAGTGCGATCACATACCCCTATGGCTACACCTTC	CATSAITYPYGYTF
TRBV5-5	TRBJ2-3	NA	NA	TGTGCCAGCAGCTTTTGGACAGACACAGATACGCAGTATTTT	CASSFWTDTDTQYF
TRBV20-1	TRBJ2-2	TRBD2	few	TGCAGTGCTACACCCGGGACTAGGGTGTCCGGGGAGCTGTTTTTT	CSATPGTRVSGELFF
TRBV3-1	TRBJ2-3	TRBD1	few	TGTGCCAGCAGCTTCAGGACAGGGATCCCAGATACGCAGTATTTT	CASSFRTGIPDTQYF
TRBV12-3/TRBV12-4	TRBJ2-1	NA	NA	TGTGCCAGCAGTTTGGGTCCGATACGCGATGAGCAGTTCTTC	CASSLGPIRDEQFF
TRBV7-3	TRBJ1-1	NA	NA	TGTGCCAGCGGTGTGGGGGGGAACACTGAAGCTTTCTTT	CASGVGGNTEAFF
TRBV6-1	TRBJ2-3	NA	few	TGTGCCAGCAGTGACCGACAGGTATCGAGCACAGATACGCAGTATTTT	CASSDRQVSSTDTQYF
TRBV12-3/TRBV12-4	TRBJ1-1	NA	few	TGTGCCAGCAGGGGCTACACGAACACTGAAGCTTTCTTT	CASRGYTNTEAFF
TRBV9	TRBJ1-6	NA	NA	TGTGCCAGCAGCGTAGGAGATTCGCTAGGAGCGAATAATTCACCCCTCCACTTT	CASSVGDSLGANNSPLHF
TRBV2	TRBJ2-3	TRBD1	NA	TGTGCCAGCAGTGTCCTTAAACAGGGGCCCGGCACAGATACGCAGTATTTT	CASSVLKQGPGTDTQYF
TRBV4-1	TRBJ1-2	NA	NA	TGCGCCAGCAGCCAATACGACAGCTATGGCTACACCTTC	CASSQYDSYGYTF
TRBV3-1	TRBJ2-3	NA	NA	TGTGCCAGCAGCCAAGTTACAGCCTCTAGCACAGATACGCAGTATTTT	CASSQVTASSTDTQYF
TRBV20-1	TRBJ2-5	NA	many	TGCAGTGCTTTTTGGCTAGCCCCAGAGACCCAGTACTTC	CSAFWLAPETQYF
TRBV27	TRBJ2-5	NA	many	TGTGCCAGCAGTTTATCGAGGGTGTCAGAGACCCAGTACTTC	CASSLSRVSETQYF
TRBV7-2	TRBJ2-1	NA	many	TGTGCCAGCAGCTTACTGCCTACGGATGAGCAGTTCTTC	CASSLLPTDEQFF
TRBV25-1	TRBJ2-2	TRBD2	few	TGTGCCAGCAGTAAATCCGGGACTAGCGGGTACACCGGGGAGCTGTTTTTT	CASSKSGTSGYTGELFF
TRBV5-1	TRBJ1-1	NA	many	TGCGCCAGCAGCTTGGCGCAGACGAACACTGAAGCTTTCTTT	CASSLAQTNTEAFF
TRBV29-1	TRBJ2-1	NA	many	TGCAGCGTTGAGAAGGCAGGCCTAACCTACAATGAGCAGTTCTTC	CSVEKAGLTYNEQFF
TRBV7-2	TRBJ2-4	TRBD2	many	TGTGCCAGCAGCCGGGCTAGCGGCCTTCGAGGCATTCAGTACTTC	CASSRASGLRGIQYF
TRBV5-1	TRBJ2-1	NA	few	TGCGCCAGCAGCTTGGCTTTGTTGAACTCCTACAATGAGCAGTTCTTC	CASSLALLNSYNEQFF
TRBV5-1	TRBJ2-1	NA	many	TGCGCCAGCAGCTTGGGGCTCCTTCTAGGATTTAATGAGCAGTTCTTC	CASSLGLLLGFNEQFF
TRBV29-1	TRBJ2-5	NA	NA	TGCAGCGTTGAACTCGGGTTCCCACAAGAGACCCAGTACTTC	CSVELGFPQETQYF
TRBV20-1	TRBJ2-1	NA	few	TGCAGTGCTTTACCCCTAGGAGGCAATGAGCAGTTCTTC	CSALPLGGNEQFF
TRBV25-1	TRBJ2-5	TRBD2	NA	TGTGCCAGCAGTGATCCCCCTCGGGGGGGGCCATACCTACAAGAGACCCAGTACTTC	CASSDPPRGGPYLQETQYF
TRBV19	TRBJ1-5	NA	NA	TGTGCCAGTAATGTTGGAGGGGGGAGTCAGCCCCAGCATTTT	CASNVGGGSQPQHF